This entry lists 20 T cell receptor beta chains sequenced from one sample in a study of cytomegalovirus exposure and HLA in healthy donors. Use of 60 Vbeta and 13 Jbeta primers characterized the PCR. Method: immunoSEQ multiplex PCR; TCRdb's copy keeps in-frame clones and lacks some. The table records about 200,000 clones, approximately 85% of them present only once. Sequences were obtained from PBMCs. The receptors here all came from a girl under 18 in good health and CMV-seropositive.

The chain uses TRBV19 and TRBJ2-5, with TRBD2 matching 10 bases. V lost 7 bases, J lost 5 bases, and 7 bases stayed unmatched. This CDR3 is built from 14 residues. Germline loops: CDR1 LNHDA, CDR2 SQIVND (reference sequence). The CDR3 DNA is TGTGCCAGTACTAGCGGGGGAGCGGGGGAGACCCAGTACTTC. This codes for CASTSGGAGETQYF.

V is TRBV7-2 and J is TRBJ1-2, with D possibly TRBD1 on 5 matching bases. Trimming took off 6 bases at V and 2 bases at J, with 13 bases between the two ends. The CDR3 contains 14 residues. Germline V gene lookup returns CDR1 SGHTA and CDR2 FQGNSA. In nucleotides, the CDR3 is TGTGCCAGCAGGGGGGGACGGTTAAACTATGGCTACACCTTC. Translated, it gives CASRGGRLNYGYTF.

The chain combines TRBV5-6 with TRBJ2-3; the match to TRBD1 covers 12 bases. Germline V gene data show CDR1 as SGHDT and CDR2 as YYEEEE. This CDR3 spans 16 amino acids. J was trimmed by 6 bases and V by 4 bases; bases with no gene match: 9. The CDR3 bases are TGTGCCAGCAGCCGGGGACAGGGGGCCCCAGCGGATACGCAGTATTTT. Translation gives CASSRGQGAPADTQYF.

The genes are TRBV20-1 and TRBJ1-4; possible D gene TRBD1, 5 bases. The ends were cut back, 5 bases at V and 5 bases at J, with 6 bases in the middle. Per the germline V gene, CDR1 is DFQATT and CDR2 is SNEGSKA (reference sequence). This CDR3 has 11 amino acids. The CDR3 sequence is CSADRNEKLFF. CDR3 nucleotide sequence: TGCAGTGCTGACAGAAATGAAAAACTGTTTTTT.

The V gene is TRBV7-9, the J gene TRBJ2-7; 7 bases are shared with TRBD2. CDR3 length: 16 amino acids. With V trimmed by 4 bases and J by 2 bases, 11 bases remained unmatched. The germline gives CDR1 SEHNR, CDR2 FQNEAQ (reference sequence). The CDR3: CASSSRTSKAPYEQYF. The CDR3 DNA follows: TGTGCCAGCAGCTCCCGGACTAGTAAGGCCCCCTACGAGCAGTACTTC.

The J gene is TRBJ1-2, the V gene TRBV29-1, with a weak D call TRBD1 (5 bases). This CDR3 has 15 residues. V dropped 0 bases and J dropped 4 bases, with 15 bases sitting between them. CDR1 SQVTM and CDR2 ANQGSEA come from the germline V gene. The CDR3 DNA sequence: TGCAGCGTTGAAGAGCGGGGGAGGGGCGGCTATGGCTACACCTTC. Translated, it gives CSVEERGRGGYGYTF.

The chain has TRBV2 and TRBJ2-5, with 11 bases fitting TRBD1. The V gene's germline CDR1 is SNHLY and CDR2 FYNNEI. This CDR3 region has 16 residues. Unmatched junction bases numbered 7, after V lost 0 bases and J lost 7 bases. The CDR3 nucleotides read TGTGCCAGCAGTGAAGCCGGGACAGGGGGTGTTGGGACCCAGTACTTC. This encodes CASSEAGTGGVGTQYF. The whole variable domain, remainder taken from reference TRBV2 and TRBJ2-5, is EPEVTQTPSHQVTQMGQEVILRCVPISNHLYFYWYRQILGQKVEFLVSFYNNEISEKSEIFDDQFSVERPDGSNFTLKIRSTKLEDSAMYFCASSEAGTGGVGTQYFGPGTRLLVL.

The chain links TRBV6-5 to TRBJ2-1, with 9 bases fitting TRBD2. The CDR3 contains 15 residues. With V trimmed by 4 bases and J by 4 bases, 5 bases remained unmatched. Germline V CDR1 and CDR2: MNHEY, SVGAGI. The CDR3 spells CASSLAGVKYNEQFF. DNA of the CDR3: TGTGCCAGCAGTTTAGCGGGGGTTAAGTACAATGAGCAGTTCTTC.

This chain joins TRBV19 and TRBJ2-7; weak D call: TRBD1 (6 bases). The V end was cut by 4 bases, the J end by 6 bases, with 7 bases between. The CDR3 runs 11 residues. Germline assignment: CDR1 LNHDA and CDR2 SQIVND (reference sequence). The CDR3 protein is CASSNRAEQYF. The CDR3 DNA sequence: TGTGCCAGTAGTAACAGGGCCGAGCAGTACTTC.

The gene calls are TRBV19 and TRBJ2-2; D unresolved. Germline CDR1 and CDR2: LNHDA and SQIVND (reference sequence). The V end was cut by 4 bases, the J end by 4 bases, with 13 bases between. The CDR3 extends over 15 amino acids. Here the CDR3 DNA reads TGTGCCAGTAGTAGGCTAGGTGGTTCCACCGGGGAGCTGTTTTTT. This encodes CASSRLGGSTGELFF.

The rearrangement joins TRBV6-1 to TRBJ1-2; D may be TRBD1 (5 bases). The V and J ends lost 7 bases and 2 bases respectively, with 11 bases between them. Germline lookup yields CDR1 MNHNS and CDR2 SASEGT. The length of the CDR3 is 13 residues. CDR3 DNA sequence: TGTGCCAGCACCACACAGGAAAACTATGGCTACACCTTC. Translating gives CASTTQENYGYTF.

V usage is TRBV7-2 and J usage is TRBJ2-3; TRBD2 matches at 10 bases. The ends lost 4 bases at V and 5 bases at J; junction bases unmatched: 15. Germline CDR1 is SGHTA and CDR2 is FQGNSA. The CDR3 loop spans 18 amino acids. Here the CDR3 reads CASSSRAKRGGHIDTQYF. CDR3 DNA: TGTGCCAGCAGCTCCAGGGCGAAGCGGGGGGGCCATATAGATACGCAGTATTTT.

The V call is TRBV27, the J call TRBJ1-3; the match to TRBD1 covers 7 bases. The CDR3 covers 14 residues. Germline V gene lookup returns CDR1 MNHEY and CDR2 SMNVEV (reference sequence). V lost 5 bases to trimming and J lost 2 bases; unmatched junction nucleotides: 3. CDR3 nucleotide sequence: TGTGCCAGCAGTCGGACAGGAGCTGGAAACACCATATATTTT. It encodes CASSRTGAGNTIYF.

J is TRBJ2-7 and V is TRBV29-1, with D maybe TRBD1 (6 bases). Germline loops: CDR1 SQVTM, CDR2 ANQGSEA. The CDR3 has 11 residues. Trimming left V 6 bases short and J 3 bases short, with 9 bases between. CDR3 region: CSVGQDYEQYF. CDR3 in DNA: TGCAGCGTGGGACAAGACTACGAGCAGTACTTC.

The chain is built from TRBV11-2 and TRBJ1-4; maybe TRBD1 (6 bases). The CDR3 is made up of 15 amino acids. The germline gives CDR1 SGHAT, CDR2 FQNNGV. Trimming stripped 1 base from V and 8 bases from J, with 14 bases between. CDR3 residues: CASSLGRGGAEKLFF. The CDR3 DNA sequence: TGTGCCAGCAGCTTAGGCCGGGGGGGGGCCGAAAAACTGTTTTTT.

CDR3 DNA: TGTGCCAGCACCCACGGATACAGGGTAATGAGTTCGGCTGGAAACACCATATATTTT. Translating gives CASTHGYRVMSSAGNTIYF. The chain couples TRBV6-7 to TRBJ1-3, with D possibly matching TRBD1 (6 bases). TRBV6-7 falls under the ORF class, with uncertain function. Trimming removed 7 bases from V and 2 bases from J, with 27 bases in between. CDR3 size: 19 residues.

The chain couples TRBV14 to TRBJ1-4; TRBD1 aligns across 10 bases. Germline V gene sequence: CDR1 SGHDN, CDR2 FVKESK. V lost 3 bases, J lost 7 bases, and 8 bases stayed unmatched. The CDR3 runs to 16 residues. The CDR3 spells CASSHPGQGSSEKLFF. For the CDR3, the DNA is TGTGCCAGCAGCCACCCGGGACAGGGGTCTTCTGAAAAACTGTTTTTT.

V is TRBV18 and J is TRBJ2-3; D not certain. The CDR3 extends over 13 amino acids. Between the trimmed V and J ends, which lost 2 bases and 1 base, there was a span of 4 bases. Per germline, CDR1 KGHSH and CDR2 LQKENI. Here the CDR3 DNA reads TGTGCCAGCTCACCAGGAGGCACAGATACGCAGTATTTT. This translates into CASSPGGTDTQYF.

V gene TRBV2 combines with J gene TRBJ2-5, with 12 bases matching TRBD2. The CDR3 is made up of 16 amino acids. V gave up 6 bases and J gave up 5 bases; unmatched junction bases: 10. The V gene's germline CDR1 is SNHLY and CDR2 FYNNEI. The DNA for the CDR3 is TGTGCCAGCAGCAGAACTAGCGGGGGGTTCCTCGAGACCCAGTACTTC. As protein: CASSRTSGGFLETQYF.

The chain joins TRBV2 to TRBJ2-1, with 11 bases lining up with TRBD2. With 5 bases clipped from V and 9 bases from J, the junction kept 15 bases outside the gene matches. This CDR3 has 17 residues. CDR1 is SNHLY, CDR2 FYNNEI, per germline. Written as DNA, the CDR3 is TGTGCCAGCAGTTACACTAGCGGGGGAGGACAGCGGGGTGAGCAGTTCTTC. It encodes CASSYTSGGGQRGEQFF.